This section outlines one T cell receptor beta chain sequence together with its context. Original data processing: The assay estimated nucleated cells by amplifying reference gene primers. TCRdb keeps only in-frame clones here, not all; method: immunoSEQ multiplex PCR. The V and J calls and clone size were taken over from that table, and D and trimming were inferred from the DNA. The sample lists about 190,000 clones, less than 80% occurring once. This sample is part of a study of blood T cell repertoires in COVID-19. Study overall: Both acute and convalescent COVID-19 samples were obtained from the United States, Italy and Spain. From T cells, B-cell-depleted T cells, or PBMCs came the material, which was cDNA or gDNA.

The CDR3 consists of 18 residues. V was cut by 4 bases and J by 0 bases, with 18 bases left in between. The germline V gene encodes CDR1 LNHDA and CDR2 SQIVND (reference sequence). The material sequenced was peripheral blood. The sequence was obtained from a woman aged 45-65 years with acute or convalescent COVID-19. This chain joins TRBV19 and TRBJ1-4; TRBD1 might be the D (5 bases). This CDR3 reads CASSTGLIETATNEKLFF. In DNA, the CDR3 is TGTGCCAGTAGTACCGGCCTAATAGAGACAGCAACTAATGAAAAACTGTTTTTT.